A single sample is the source of the 11 T cell receptor beta chains below, sequenced in a study of blood T cell repertoires in COVID-19. Produced via immunoSEQ multiplex PCR; TCRdb's table is partial and in-frame only. The repertoire has 100,000 or so clones, over 75% of them found once; the top ten carry approximately 7.3%. Sequencing was done on a sample of peripheral blood. The receptors were sampled from a man aged 30 to 45 in a cohort sampled during active COVID-19.

V is TRBV3-1 (or the pseudogene TRBV3-2) and J is TRBJ2-3; D call uncertain. Trimming shortened V by 2 bases and J by 4 bases, and 4 bases separated the two germline ends. Germline V gives CDR1 LGHDT, CDR2 YNNKEL (reference sequence). This CDR3 is 12 amino acids long. The CDR3 is CASSQLSDTQYF. In DNA, the CDR3 is TGTGCCAGCAGCCAACTGTCAGATACGCAGTATTTT.

This clone has only a few counts. The rearrangement joins TRBV2 to TRBJ2-2; 8 positions agree with TRBD1. The CDR3 is 15 residues long. CDR1 is SNHLY and CDR2 is FYNNEI in the germline V gene. The ends lost 4 bases at V and 2 bases at J; junction bases unmatched: 3. The CDR3 spells CASSGQGRNTGELFF. The CDR3 bases are TGTGCCAGCAGTGGACAGGGGAGAAACACCGGGGAGCTGTTTTTT.

The chain has TRBV10-3 and TRBJ2-1, with 8 bases matching TRBD2. After removal of 10 bases from V and 7 bases from J, the junction contained 9 bases not matched to a gene. The CDR3 is 13 amino acids. Germline CDR1 reads ENHRY; CDR2 reads SYGVKD. The CDR3 region is CATGLGGGNEQFF. CDR3 DNA sequence: TGTGCCACGGGACTAGGGGGGGGGAATGAGCAGTTCTTC.

The chain couples TRBV9 to TRBJ1-1; D uncertain. CDR3 length: 14 residues. The ends were cut back, 2 bases at V and 1 base at J, with 9 bases in the middle. The germline V gene encodes CDR1 SGDLS and CDR2 YYNGEE. The CDR3 DNA follows: TGTGCCAGCAGCGTTCGTCCAGAGAACACTGAAGCTTTCTTT. Its protein product is CASSVRPENTEAFF.

J is TRBJ2-1 and V is TRBV11-2; the D gene is possibly TRBD2 (5 bases). CDR3 length equals 17 residues. The ends were cut back, 5 bases at V and 8 bases at J, with 25 bases in the middle. Germline CDR1 and CDR2: SGHAT and FQNNGV. Here the CDR3 DNA reads TGTGCCAGCAGCCCAAACGGCGGGCGACGGGGTACGGATGAGCAGTTCTTC. It encodes CASSPNGGRRGTDEQFF.

This chain uses TRBV7-2 with TRBJ2-5; 7 bases are a match to TRBD1. V lost 6 bases, J lost 5 bases, and 12 bases stayed unmatched. Germline CDR1 SGHTA, CDR2 FQGNSA. The CDR3 loop spans 15 amino acids. CDR3 nucleotides: TGTGCCAGCAGGGAACAGGGGTTGGTTCCGGAGACCCAGTACTTC. The encoded protein is CASREQGLVPETQYF.

V usage is TRBV2 and J usage is TRBJ1-3; unclear D gene. The CDR3 totals 14 residues. The ends were cut back, 4 bases at V and 1 base at J, with 8 bases in the middle. Per germline, CDR1 SNHLY and CDR2 FYNNEI. The CDR3 protein is CASSGTLSGNTIYF. The CDR3 coding sequence is TGTGCCAGCAGTGGAACTCTATCTGGAAACACCATATATTTT.

Only one count was recorded for this clone. The chain couples TRBV27 to TRBJ1-1; tentatively, D is TRBD1 (6 bases). The CDR3 covers 14 residues. The germline gives CDR1 MNHEY, CDR2 SMNVEV (reference sequence). With 0 bases removed from V and 4 bases from J, the gap between germline ends came to 9 bases. In DNA, the CDR3 is TGTGCCAGCAGTTTATCTCCAGGGGCCACTGAAGCTTTCTTT. Its translation: CASSLSPGATEAFF.

A single count supports this clone. V usage is TRBV27 and J usage is TRBJ1-1; D perhaps matches TRBD1 (6 bases). V lost 2 bases, J lost 6 bases, and 10 bases lay in between. The length of the CDR3 is 13 residues. CDR1 MNHEY and CDR2 SMNVEV come from the germline V gene (reference sequence). The CDR3 region has the DNA TGTGCCAGCAGTTTAACAGGGTGGGCTGAAGCTTTCTTT. Translated, it gives CASSLTGWAEAFF.

The chain has TRBV5-6 and TRBJ2-7, with 12 nucleotides matching TRBD2. The CDR3 has 15 amino acids. With V trimmed by 4 bases and J by 2 bases, 4 bases remained unmatched. Germline CDR1 and CDR2: SGHDT and YYEEEE. The CDR3 reads CASSIGLAGTYEQYF. The CDR3 DNA reads as TGTGCCAGCAGCATCGGACTAGCGGGGACCTACGAGCAGTACTTC.

This chain connects TRBV7-8 to TRBJ2-5, with TRBD2 matching 12 bases. The length of the CDR3 is 15 residues. Germline V lookup: CDR1 SGHVS, CDR2 FQNEAQ. The J segment lost 5 bases and the V segment lost 5 bases, leaving 6 bases of the junction unmatched. CDR3 bases: TGTGCCAGCAGCACCCCCGGGACTAGCGGGGAGACCCAGTACTTC. Protein: CASSTPGTSGETQYF.